This T cell receptor (beta chain) was sequenced in a study of blood T cell repertoires in COVID-19. Source study methods: Nucleated cell counts were estimated from reference gene primer amplification. Assay used: immunoSEQ multiplex PCR; TCRdb lists only in-frame clones, some missing. V and J calls and clone size are copied from that table; D and trimming were computed from the DNA. Among around 140,000 clones listed, around 84% were seen once. Germline values: CDR1 SGHNT, CDR2 YYREEE (reference sequence). This CDR3 region has 16 residues. Trimming took off 1 base at V and 1 base at J, with 11 bases between the two ends.

The sample was peripheral blood. The source is a woman aged 60-75 years with acute or convalescent COVID-19. The rearrangement joins TRBV5-4 to TRBJ2-2; possible D gene TRBD1, 6 bases. The CDR3 loop is CASSLRRTENTGELFF. CDR3 bases: TGTGCCAGCAGCTTGCGGAGGACAGAGAACACCGGGGAGCTGTTTTTT.